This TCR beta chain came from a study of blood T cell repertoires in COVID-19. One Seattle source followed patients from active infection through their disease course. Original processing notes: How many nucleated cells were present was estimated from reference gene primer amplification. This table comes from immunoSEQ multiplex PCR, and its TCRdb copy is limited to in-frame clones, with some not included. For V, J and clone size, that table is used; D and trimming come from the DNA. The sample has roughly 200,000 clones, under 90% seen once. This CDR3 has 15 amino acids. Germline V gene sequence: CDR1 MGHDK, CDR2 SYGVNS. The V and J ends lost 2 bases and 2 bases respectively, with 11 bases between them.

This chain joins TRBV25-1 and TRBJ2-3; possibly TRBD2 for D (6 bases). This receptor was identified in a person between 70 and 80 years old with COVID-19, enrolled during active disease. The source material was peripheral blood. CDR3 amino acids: CASSEGRIITDTQYF. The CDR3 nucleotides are TGTGCCAGCAGTGAAGGGAGGATCATCACAGATACGCAGTATTTT.